Each of the 26 T cell receptor beta chains below was sequenced from the same sample in a study of shared clonotypes between healthy human individuals. The method was immunoSEQ multiplex PCR; TCRdb's version includes in-frame clones alone and lacks a portion of them. The sample holds around 2.1 million clones, 90% to 97% seen once. The sequenced sample was naive CD4+ T cells sorted from blood. Noted subset: CD45RA+ positively selected. The receptors here all came from a young man in good health.

Regarding this clone: In the same sample, other DNA sequences code for this CDR3. CDR3 residues: CASSLVGAGEKLFF. CDR3 nucleotides: TGCGCCAGCAGCTTGGTAGGGGCGGGAGAAAAACTGTTTTTT. This chain uses TRBV5-1 with TRBJ1-4, with D perhaps matching TRBD1 (5 bases). The CDR3 length is 14 residues. The germline CDR1 and CDR2 sequences are SGHRS and YFSETQ. V was pared by 0 bases and J by 8 bases, with 11 bases between.

V usage is TRBV30 and J usage is TRBJ1-1, with a tentative D call TRBD1 (5 bases). This CDR3 is built from 14 residues. The germline V gene has CDR1 GTSNPN and CDR2 SVGIG (reference sequence). The V end lost 2 bases, the J end lost 4 bases, and 14 bases lay between the germline ends. The CDR3 sequence: CAWSRGTASTEAFF. DNA for the CDR3: TGTGCCTGGAGTCGGGGCACCGCCAGCACTGAAGCTTTCTTT. Filled out from reference TRBV30 and TRBJ1-1, the complete variable domain reads SQTIHQWPATLVQPVGSPLSLECTVEGTSNPNLYWYRQAAGRGLQLLFYSVGIGQISSEVPQNLSASRPQDRQFILSSKKLLLSDSGFYLCAWSRGTASTEAFFGQGTRLTVV.

The chain joins TRBV11-2 to TRBJ2-1; D is unresolved. CDR1 and CDR2 from the germline V gene are SGHAT and FQNNGV. Trimming stripped 1 base from V and 6 bases from J, with 13 bases between. CDR3 length: 15 residues. The DNA of the CDR3 is TGTGCCAGCAGCTTAGCCGGCTCCCCTAGCAATGAGCAGTTCTTC. It codes for CASSLAGSPSNEQFF.

The chain has TRBV9 and TRBJ1-3; D is unclear. The CDR3 contains 13 residues. Germline V gives CDR1 SGDLS, CDR2 YYNGEE. V shed 8 bases and J shed 3 bases, with 12 bases lying between them. CDR3 bases: TGTGCCAGAAATGGGTTCCTTGGAAACACCATATATTTT. Translation: CARNGFLGNTIYF. The variable domain in full, completed from reference TRBV9 and TRBJ1-3, reads DSGVTQTPKHLITATGQRVTLRCSPRSGDLSVYWYQQSLDQGLQFLIQYYNGEERAKGNILERFSAQQFPDLHSELNLSSLELGDSALYFCARNGFLGNTIYFGEGSWLTVV.

The rearrangement uses TRBV25-1 and TRBJ2-3; no firm D call. V lost 1 base to trimming and J lost 9 bases, with 8 bases between them. The CDR3 consists of 12 residues. The V gene's germline CDR1 is MGHDK and CDR2 SYGVNS. Here the CDR3 reads CASSESSMTQYF. The CDR3 region has the DNA TGTGCCAGCAGTGAATCAAGCATGACGCAGTATTTT.

In this sample, this clone turned up a few times. The chain links TRBV13 to TRBJ1-6; D ambiguous. There are 12 residues in the CDR3. The germline gives CDR1 PRHDT, CDR2 FYEKMQ (reference sequence). V gave up 1 base and J gave up 8 bases, with 3 bases separating them. The DNA for the CDR3 is TGTGCCAGCAGCTTAGCCTATTCACCCCTCCACTTT. It is translated as CASSLAYSPLHF.

V is TRBV7-9 and J is TRBJ2-5; 12 nucleotides match TRBD2. The CDR3 runs 16 residues. The germline gives CDR1 SEHNR, CDR2 FQNEAQ (reference sequence). The V gene end was trimmed by 1 base and the J gene end by 4 bases; junction bases not matched to a gene: 4. Written as DNA, the CDR3 is TGTGCCAGCAGCTTAGTACTAGCGGGAGGAGGAGAGACCCAGTACTTC. It specifies CASSLVLAGGGETQYF.

V is TRBV9 and J is TRBJ2-1, with 7 bases matching TRBD2. The trim removed 3 bases at V and 1 base at J, leaving 7 bases unmatched. There are 16 residues in the CDR3. Germline V gene lookup returns CDR1 SGDLS and CDR2 YYNGEE. The CDR3 reads CASSGGLGPSYNEQFF. The DNA of the CDR3 is TGTGCCAGCAGCGGAGGACTAGGCCCGTCCTACAATGAGCAGTTCTTC.

The CDR3 protein is CASSLLSSNYGYTF. The CDR3 coding sequence is TGTGCCAGCAGCTTGTTGAGCTCTAACTATGGCTACACCTTC. V and J are TRBV5-4 and TRBJ1-2; D is uncertain. CDR1 SGHNT and CDR2 YYREEE come from the germline V gene (reference sequence). The CDR3 is 14 residues long. The V and J ends lost 1 base and 0 bases respectively, with 7 bases between them.

The sample holds one count of this clone. This chain links TRBV4-1 with TRBJ2-3; 9 bases map to TRBD2. J was trimmed by 3 bases and V by 4 bases; bases with no gene match: 2. The CDR3 is 14 amino acids. The germline CDR1 and CDR2 sequences are MGHRA and YSYEKL. The CDR3, as DNA: TGCGCCAGCAGCCGGAGCGGGGGGACAGATACGCAGTATTTT. Amino acid sequence: CASSRSGGTDTQYF.

This clone was observed once. For the CDR3, the DNA is TGTGCCATCAGTGGGGGCACCTCCGGGGAGCTGTTTTTT. The encoded protein is CAISGGTSGELFF. This chain links TRBV10-3 with TRBJ2-2; tentatively, D is TRBD1 (5 bases). CDR3 length: 13 amino acids. Germline CDR1 is ENHRY and CDR2 is SYGVKD. V was pared by 4 bases and J by 6 bases, with 9 bases between.

This chain links TRBV6-5 with TRBJ2-7, with 10 bases aligning to TRBD2. From germline, CDR1 is MNHEY and CDR2 SVGAGI. V was clipped by 4 bases and J by 3 bases; unmatched bases: 6. CDR3 length: 15 residues. The CDR3 bases are TGTGCCAGCAGTTCTAGCGGGAGACCCAACTACGAGCAGTACTTC. It specifies CASSSSGRPNYEQYF.

This chain connects TRBV6-6 to TRBJ1-2; TRBD1 matches at 8 bases. The CDR3 sequence is 14 residues long. Germline loops: CDR1 MNHNY, CDR2 SVGAGI (reference sequence). V shed 4 bases and J 4 bases; nucleotides not matched to a gene: 5. For the CDR3, the DNA is TGTGCCAGCAGTTGGCGGACAGGGAGCTATGGCTACACCTTC. Translation gives CASSWRTGSYGYTF.

The rearrangement links TRBV30 to TRBJ2-5; D might be TRBD1 (6 bases). Per the germline V gene, CDR1 is GTSNPN and CDR2 is SVGIG (reference sequence). V lost 5 bases to trimming and J lost 2 bases, with 12 bases between them. CDR3 length: 13 residues. This CDR3 reads CAWGTGYQETQYF. The CDR3 bases are TGTGCCTGGGGAACAGGGTATCAAGAGACCCAGTACTTC.

The rearrangement links TRBV6-4 to TRBJ2-2; D not certain. This CDR3 is built from 14 residues. The germline gives CDR1 MRHNA, CDR2 SNTAGT. With 5 bases removed from V and 4 bases from J, the gap between germline ends came to 11 bases. The CDR3 sequence: CASSPTWGTGELFF. CDR3 bases: TGTGCCAGCAGTCCGACTTGGGGCACCGGGGAGCTGTTTTTT.

This rearrangement joins TRBV7-9 to TRBJ2-1, with 9 nucleotides matching TRBD1. CDR1 is SEHNR, CDR2 FQNEAQ, per germline (reference sequence). The CDR3 extends over 15 amino acids. The ends lost 1 base at V and 7 bases at J; junction bases unmatched: 5. The DNA for the CDR3 is TGTGCCAGCAGCTTAGGGGGGACAGGGAGGAATGAGCAGTTCTTC. Translation: CASSLGGTGRNEQFF.

The chain employs TRBV28 and TRBJ2-4; tentative D call: TRBD1 (5 bases). CDR1 and CDR2 from the germline V gene are MDHEN and SYDVKM. The CDR3 length is 17 residues. V shed 5 bases and J shed 1 base, with 18 bases lying between them. This CDR3 is CASSLLGQTFAKNIQYF. Here the CDR3 DNA reads TGTGCCAGCAGTCTGCTAGGACAAACTTTTGCCAAAAACATTCAGTACTTC.

V gene TRBV6-1 combines with J gene TRBJ2-7; D gene ambiguous. Germline CDR1 is MNHNS and CDR2 is SASEGT. This CDR3 region has 10 residues. Trimming shortened V by 6 bases and J by 6 bases, and 6 bases separated the two germline ends. In nucleotides, the CDR3 is TGTGCCAGCAGCCTTCGCGAGCAGTACTTC. This encodes CASSLREQYF.

This sequence joins TRBV5-1 and TRBJ1-3, with a weak D call TRBD1 (5 bases). The CDR3 runs 14 residues. Trimming cost V 4 bases and J 1 base, with 9 bases left between them. CDR1 is SGHRS, CDR2 YFSETQ, per germline. The CDR3 DNA is TGCGCCAGCAGCCAGGACACTTCTGGAAACACCATATATTTT. It translates to CASSQDTSGNTIYF.

To note about this clone: Relative to the germline gene, one junction end is altered; a read error may explain this. The chain couples TRBV4-1 to TRBJ1-6; no clear D gene. This CDR3 comprises 15 residues. Germline V gives CDR1 MGHRA, CDR2 YSYEKL. As DNA, the CDR3 is TGCGACAGCAGCCAAGACGGGCCAGGAGATTCACCCCTCCACTTT. It is translated as CDSSQDGPGDSPLHF.

The chain employs TRBV11-2 and TRBJ2-3; no clear D. The CDR3 length is 12 residues. Trimming pared 1 base from V and 5 bases from J, leaving 4 bases between. CDR1 is SGHAT, CDR2 FQNNGV, per germline. The CDR3 bases are TGTGCCAGCAGCTTAGCCAGAGATACGCAGTATTTT. The encoded protein is CASSLARDTQYF.

The chain joins TRBV28 to TRBJ2-4; D is perhaps TRBD1 (5 bases). V lost 6 bases and J lost 0, with 9 bases in between. The germline gives CDR1 MDHEN, CDR2 SYDVKM. The length of the CDR3 is 14 residues. The CDR3: CASRDTLAKNIQYF. The CDR3 bases are TGTGCCAGCAGGGACACCTTAGCCAAAAACATTCAGTACTTC.

The CDR3 loop is CASRQVPYGYTF. Written as DNA, the CDR3 is TGTGCCAGCAGACAGGTCCCTTATGGCTACACCTTC. The chain couples TRBV2 to TRBJ1-2, with D possibly TRBD1 on 5 matching bases. Per germline, CDR1 SNHLY and CDR2 FYNNEI. Trimming left V 6 bases short and J 5 bases short, with 10 bases between. The CDR3 has 12 residues.

The chain recombines TRBV5-4 with TRBJ2-7; the D gene could be TRBD1 or TRBD2 (5 bases each). The CDR3 is 13 residues long. V was clipped by 4 bases and J by 3 bases, with 11 bases between them. Germline CDR1 reads SGHNT; CDR2 reads YYREEE (reference sequence). This CDR3 is CASSRDGYYEQYF. The CDR3 DNA sequence: TGTGCCAGCAGCAGGGACGGATACTACGAGCAGTACTTC.

The chain employs TRBV7-3 and TRBJ2-2, with a possible D match to TRBD1 (6 bases). With 5 bases removed from V and 6 bases from J, the gap between germline ends came to 7 bases. CDR3 length: 12 amino acids. CDR1 is SGHTA and CDR2 is FQGTGA in the germline V gene. The CDR3 sequence: CASSAGAGELFF. The CDR3 DNA reads as TGTGCCAGCAGCGCAGGGGCCGGGGAGCTGTTTTTT.

The chain recombines TRBV7-9 with TRBJ1-1; TRBD1 aligns across 9 bases. Germline V gene lookup returns CDR1 SEHNR and CDR2 FQNEAQ (reference sequence). CDR3 length equals 17 residues. The V segment lost 2 bases and the J segment 3 bases; nucleotides outside the gene matches: 10. The DNA for the CDR3 is TGTGCCAGCAGCTTACGGGGACAGGGTCCCCTTGACACTGAAGCTTTCTTT. It specifies CASSLRGQGPLDTEAFF. Full variable domain (rest looked up from reference TRBV7-9 and TRBJ1-1): DTGVSQNPRHKITKRGQNVTFRCDPISEHNRLYWYRQTLGQGPEFLTYFQNEAQLEKSRLLSDRFSAERPKGSFSTLEIQRTEQGDSAMYLCASSLRGQGPLDTEAFFGQGTRLTVV.